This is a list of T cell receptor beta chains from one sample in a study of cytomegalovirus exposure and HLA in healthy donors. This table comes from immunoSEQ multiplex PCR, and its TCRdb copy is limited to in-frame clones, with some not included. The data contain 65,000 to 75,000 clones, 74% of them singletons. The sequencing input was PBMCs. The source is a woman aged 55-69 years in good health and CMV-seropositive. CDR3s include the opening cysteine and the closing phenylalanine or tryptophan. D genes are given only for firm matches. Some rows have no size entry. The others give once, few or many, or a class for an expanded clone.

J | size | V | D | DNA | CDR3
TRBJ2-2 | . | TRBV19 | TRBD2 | TGTGCCAGTAGTCGGGCGCTAGCGGGATATAAACAGAACACCGGGGAGCTGTTTTTT | CASSRALAGYKQNTGELFF
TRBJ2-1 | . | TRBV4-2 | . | TGTGCCAGCAGCCAAGATCCTGTCCTGAGCGGTGAGCAGTTCTTC | CASSQDPVLSGEQFF
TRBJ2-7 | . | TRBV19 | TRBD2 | TGTGCCAGTAGTATAGGCGGGAGCGCCTACGAGCAGTACTTC | CASSIGGSAYEQYF
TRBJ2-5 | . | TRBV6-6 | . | TGTGCCAGCAGTTACCCTAACCAAGAGACCCAGTACTTC | CASSYPNQETQYF
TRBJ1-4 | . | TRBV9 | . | TGTGCCAGCAGCGCTGGTCGGGAAGAAAAACTGTTTTTT | CASSAGREEKLFF
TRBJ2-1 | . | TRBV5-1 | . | TGCGCCAGCAGCTTGGGCCAGGGGGGTCAAATTTACAATGAGCAGTTCTTC | CASSLGQGGQIYNEQFF
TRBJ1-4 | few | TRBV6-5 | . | TGTGCCAGCAGTTACTCGAGGAGTCCTAATGAAAAACTGTTTTTT | CASSYSRSPNEKLFF
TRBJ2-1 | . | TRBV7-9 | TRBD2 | TGTGCCAGCAGCTTAAGTCTAGCGGGAATATACAATGAGCAGTTCTTC | CASSLSLAGIYNEQFF
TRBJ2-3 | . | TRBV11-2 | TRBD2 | TGTGCCAGCAGCATCATTGGGACTAGCGGCACAGATACGCAGTATTTT | CASSIIGTSGTDTQYF
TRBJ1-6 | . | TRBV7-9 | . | TGTGCCAGCAGTCTTAGGGGGAGGGATTCACCCCTCCACTTT | CASSLRGRDSPLHF
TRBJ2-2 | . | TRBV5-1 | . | TGCGCCAGCAGCTTGCAGGGGACCGGGGAGCTGTTTTTT | CASSLQGTGELFF
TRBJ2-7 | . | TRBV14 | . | TGTGCCAGCAGCCCTCGCCGGTCCTACGAGCAGTACTTC | CASSPRRSYEQYF